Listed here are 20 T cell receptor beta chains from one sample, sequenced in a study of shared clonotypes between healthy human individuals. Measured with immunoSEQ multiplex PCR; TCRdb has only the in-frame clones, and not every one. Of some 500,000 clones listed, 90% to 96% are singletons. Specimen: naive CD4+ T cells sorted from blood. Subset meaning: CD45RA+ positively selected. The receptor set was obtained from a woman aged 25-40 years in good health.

The CDR3 DNA follows: TGCGCCAGCCGATCCGGGACTAGCGCAATGTATGAGCAGTTCTTC. It translates to CASRSGTSAMYEQFF. The rearrangement uses TRBV10-2 and TRBJ2-1, with 10 bases identical to TRBD2. Germline values: CDR1 WSHSY, CDR2 SAAADI. V dropped 8 bases and J dropped 8; count of bases not matched to a gene: 12. This CDR3 spans 15 amino acids.

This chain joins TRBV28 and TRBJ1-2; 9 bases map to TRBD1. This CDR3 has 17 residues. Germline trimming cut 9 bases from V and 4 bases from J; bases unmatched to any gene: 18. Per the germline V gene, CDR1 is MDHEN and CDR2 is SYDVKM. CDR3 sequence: CASSSYRGRNRGYGYTF. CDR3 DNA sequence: TGTGCCAGTTCTTCCTACAGGGGGCGCAATAGGGGCTATGGCTACACCTTC.

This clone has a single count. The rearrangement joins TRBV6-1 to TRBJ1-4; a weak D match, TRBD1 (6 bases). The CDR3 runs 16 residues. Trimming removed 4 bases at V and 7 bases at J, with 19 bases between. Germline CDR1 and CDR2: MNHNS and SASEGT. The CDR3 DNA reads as TGTGCCAGCAGTGTGGCCAAACAGGGATTCGGTGAAAAACTGTTTTTT. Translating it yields CASSVAKQGFGEKLFF.

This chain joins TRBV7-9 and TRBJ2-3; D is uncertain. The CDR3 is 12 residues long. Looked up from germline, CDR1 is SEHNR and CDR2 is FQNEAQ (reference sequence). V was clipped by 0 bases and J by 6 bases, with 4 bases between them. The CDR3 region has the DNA TGTGCCAGCAGCTTAGCGGTGGATACGCAGTATTTT. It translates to CASSLAVDTQYF.

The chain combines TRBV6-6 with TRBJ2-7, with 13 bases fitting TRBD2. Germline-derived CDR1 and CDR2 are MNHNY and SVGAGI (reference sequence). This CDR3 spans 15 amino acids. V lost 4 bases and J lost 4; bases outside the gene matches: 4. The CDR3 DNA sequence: TGTGCCAGCAGTTCCCGACTAGCGGGAGGTTACGAGCAGTACTTC. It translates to CASSSRLAGGYEQYF.

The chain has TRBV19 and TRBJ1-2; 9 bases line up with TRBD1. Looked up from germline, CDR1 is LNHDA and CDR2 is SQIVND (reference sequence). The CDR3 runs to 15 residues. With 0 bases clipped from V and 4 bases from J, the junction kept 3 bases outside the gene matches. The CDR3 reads CASSIEDRGSYGYTF. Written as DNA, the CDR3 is TGTGCCAGTAGTATAGAGGACAGGGGCAGCTATGGCTACACCTTC.

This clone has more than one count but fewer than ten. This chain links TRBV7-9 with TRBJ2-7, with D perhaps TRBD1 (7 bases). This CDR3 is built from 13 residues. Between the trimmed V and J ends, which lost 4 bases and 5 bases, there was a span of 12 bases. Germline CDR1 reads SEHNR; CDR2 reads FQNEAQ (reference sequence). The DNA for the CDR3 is TGTGCCAGCAGCTCCAGGGGGGACAACGAGCAGTACTTC. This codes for CASSSRGDNEQYF.

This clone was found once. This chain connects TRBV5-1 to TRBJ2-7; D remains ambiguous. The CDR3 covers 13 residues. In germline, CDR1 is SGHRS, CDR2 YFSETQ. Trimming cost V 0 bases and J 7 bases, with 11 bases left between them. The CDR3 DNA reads TGCGCCAGCAGCTTGGGCCCGGGTGGAGAGCAGTACTTC. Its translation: CASSLGPGGEQYF. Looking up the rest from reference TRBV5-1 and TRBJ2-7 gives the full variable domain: KAGVTQTPRYLIKTRGQQVTLSCSPISGHRSVSWYQQTPGQGLQFLFEYFSETQRNKGNFPGRFSGRQFSNSRSEMNVSTLELGDSALYLCASSLGPGGEQYFGPGTRLTVT.

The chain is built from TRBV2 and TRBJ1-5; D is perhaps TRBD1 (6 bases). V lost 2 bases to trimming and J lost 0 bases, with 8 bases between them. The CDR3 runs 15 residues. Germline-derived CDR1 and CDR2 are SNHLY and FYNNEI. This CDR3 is CASSEQGISNQPQHF. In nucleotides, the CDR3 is TGTGCCAGCAGTGAACAGGGGATTAGCAATCAGCCCCAGCATTTT.

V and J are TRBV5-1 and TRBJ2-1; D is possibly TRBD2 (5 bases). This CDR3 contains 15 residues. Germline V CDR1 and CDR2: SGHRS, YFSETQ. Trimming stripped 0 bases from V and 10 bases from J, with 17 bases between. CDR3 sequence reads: CASSLERSGRGEQFF. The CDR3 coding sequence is TGCGCCAGCAGCTTGGAAAGATCTGGGAGAGGGGAGCAGTTCTTC.

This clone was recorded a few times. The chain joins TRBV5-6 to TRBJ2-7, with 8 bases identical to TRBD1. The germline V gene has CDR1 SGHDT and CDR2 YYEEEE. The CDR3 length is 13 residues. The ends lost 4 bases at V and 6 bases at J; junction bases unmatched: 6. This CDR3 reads CASSPWTGIEQYF. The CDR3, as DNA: TGTGCCAGCAGCCCTTGGACAGGGATCGAGCAGTACTTC.

The CDR3 spells CASSPEPLYEQYF. The CDR3 bases are TGTGCCAGCAGTCCCGAACCCCTCTACGAGCAGTACTTC. V usage is TRBV27 and J usage is TRBJ2-7; D is ambiguous. The CDR3 is 13 residues long. Germline CDR1 and CDR2: MNHEY and SMNVEV (reference sequence). V was shortened by 5 bases and J by 3 bases, with 11 bases between the two germline ends.

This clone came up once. This CDR3 reads CASSRETLNYGYTF. CDR3 bases: TGCGCCAGCAGCCGAGAGACCTTAAACTATGGCTACACCTTC. The chain uses TRBV4-1 and TRBJ1-2, with D unresolved. This CDR3 region has 14 residues. Germline assignment: CDR1 MGHRA and CDR2 YSYEKL. Trimming took 4 bases from V and 2 from J, leaving 11 bases between them.

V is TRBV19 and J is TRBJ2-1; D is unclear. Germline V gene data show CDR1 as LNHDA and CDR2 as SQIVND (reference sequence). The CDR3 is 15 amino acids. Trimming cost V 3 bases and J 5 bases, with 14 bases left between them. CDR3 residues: CASSITRTWNNEQFF. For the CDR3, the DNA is TGTGCCAGTAGTATTACCCGGACGTGGAACAATGAGCAGTTCTTC.

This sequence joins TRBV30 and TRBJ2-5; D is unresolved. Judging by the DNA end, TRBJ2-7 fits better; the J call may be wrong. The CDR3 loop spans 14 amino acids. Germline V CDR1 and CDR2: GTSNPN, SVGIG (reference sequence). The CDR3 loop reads CAWSDQPSSYEQYF. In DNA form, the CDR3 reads TGTGCCTGGAGTGATCAGCCGAGCTCCTACGAGCAGTACTTC.

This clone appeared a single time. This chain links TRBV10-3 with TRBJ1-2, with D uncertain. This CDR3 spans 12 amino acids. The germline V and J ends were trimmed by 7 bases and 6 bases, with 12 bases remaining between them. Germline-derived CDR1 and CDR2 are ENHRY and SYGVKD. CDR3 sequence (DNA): TGTGCCATCAACGGGGAGGGAAATGGCTACACCTTC. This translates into CAINGEGNGYTF.

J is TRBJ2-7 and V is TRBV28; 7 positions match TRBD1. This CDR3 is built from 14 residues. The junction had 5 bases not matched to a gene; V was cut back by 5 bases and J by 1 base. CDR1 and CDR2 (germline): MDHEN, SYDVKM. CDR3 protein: CASSQSQGSYEQYF. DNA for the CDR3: TGTGCCAGCAGTCAATCACAGGGGTCCTACGAGCAGTACTTC.

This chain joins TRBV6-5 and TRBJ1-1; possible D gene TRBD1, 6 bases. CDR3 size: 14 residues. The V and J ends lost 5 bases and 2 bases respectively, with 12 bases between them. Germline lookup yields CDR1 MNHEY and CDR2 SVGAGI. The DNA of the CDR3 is TGTGCCAGCAGTACGGACAGTTTTAACACTGAAGCTTTCTTT. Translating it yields CASSTDSFNTEAFF.

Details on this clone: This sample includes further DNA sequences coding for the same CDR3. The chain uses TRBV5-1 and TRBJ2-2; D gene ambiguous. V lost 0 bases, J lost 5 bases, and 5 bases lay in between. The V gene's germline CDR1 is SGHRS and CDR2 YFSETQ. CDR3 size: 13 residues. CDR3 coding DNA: TGCGCCAGCAGCTTGGTGGGTACCGGGGAGCTGTTTTTT. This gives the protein CASSLVGTGELFF.

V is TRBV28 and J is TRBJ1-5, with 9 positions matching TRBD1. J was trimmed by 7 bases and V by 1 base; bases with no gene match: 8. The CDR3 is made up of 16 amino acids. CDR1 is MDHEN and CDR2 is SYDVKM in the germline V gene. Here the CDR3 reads CASSLLNRGRLQPQHF. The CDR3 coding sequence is TGTGCCAGCAGTTTATTGAACAGGGGGCGCTTACAGCCCCAGCATTTT.